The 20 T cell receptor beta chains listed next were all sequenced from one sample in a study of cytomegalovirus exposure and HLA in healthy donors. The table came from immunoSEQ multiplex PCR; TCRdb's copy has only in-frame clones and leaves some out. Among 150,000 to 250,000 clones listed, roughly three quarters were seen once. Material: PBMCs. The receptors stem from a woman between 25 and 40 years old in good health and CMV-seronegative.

CDR3 region: CASSLSYRGSQDEQFF. Written as DNA, the CDR3 is TGCGCCAGCAGCTTGTCGTATAGGGGCTCCCAGGATGAGCAGTTCTTC. The J gene is TRBJ2-1, the V gene TRBV5-1; maybe TRBD1 (5 bases). The germline V gene has CDR1 SGHRS and CDR2 YFSETQ. This CDR3 contains 16 residues. Deletions cut 1 base from V and 8 bases from J, with 19 bases between.

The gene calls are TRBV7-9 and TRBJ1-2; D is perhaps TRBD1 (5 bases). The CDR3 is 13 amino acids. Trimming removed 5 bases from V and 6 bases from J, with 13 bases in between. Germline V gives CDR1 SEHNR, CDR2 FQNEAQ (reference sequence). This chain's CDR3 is CASSRDGSHGYTF. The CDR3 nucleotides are TGTGCCAGCAGCCGGGACGGGAGCCATGGCTACACCTTC.

The CDR3 DNA is TGCGCCAGCAGTGATCAGGGACTTACCAACAATGAGCAGTTCTTC. This codes for CASSDQGLTNNEQFF. The rearrangement links TRBV10-2 to TRBJ2-1; D is possibly TRBD2 (6 bases). The V gene lost 3 bases and the J gene lost 5 bases, with 14 bases spanning the gap. The germline V gene has CDR1 WSHSY and CDR2 SAAADI. The CDR3 consists of 15 residues.

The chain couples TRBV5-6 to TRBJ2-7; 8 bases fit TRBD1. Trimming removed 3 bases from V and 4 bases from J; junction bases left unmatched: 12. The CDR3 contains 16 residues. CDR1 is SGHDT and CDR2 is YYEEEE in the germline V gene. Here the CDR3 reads CASSSFLGQDAYEQYF. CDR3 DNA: TGTGCCAGCAGCTCCTTTTTGGGACAGGACGCATACGAGCAGTACTTC.

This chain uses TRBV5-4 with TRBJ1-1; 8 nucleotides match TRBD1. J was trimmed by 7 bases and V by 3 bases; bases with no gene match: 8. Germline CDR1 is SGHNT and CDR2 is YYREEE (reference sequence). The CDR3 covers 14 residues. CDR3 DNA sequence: TGTGCCAGCAGCTCGACCAGGGGGCAAGGTGAAGCTTTCTTT. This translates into CASSSTRGQGEAFF.

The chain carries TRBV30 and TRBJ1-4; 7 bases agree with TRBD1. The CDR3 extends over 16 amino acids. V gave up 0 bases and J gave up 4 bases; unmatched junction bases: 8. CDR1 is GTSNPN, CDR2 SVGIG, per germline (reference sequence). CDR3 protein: CAWSVLGGARNEKLFF. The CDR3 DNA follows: TGTGCCTGGAGTGTACTAGGGGGCGCCCGTAATGAAAAACTGTTTTTT.

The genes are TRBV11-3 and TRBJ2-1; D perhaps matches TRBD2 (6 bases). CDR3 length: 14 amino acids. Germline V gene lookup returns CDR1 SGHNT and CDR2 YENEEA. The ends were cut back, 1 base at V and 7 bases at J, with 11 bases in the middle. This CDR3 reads CASSLAGVGNEQFF. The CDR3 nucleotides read TGTGCCAGCAGCTTAGCGGGAGTGGGTAATGAGCAGTTCTTC.

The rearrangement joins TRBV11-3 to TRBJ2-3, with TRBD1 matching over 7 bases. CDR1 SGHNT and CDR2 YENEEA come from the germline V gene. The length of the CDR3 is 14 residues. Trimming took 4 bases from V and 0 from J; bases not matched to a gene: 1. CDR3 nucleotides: TGTGCCAGCAGCTCGGGACAGAGCACAGATACGCAGTATTTT. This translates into CASSSGQSTDTQYF.

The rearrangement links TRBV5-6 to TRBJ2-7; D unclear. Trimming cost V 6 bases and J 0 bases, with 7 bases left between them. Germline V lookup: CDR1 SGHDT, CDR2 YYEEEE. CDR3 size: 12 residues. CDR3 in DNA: TGTGCCAGCACCCGGGTCTCCTACGAGCAGTACTTC. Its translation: CASTRVSYEQYF.

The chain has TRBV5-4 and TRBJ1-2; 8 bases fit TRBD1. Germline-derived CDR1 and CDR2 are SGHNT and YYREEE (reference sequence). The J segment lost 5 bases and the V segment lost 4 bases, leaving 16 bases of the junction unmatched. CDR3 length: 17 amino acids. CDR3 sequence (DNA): TGTGCCAGCAGCCCTGGTCCACCGGGACAGGACATTTATGGCTACACCTTC. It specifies CASSPGPPGQDIYGYTF.

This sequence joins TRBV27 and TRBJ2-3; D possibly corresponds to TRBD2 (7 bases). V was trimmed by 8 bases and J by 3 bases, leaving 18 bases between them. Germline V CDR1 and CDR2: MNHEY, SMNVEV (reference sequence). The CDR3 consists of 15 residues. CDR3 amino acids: CASRMGGLGTDTQYF. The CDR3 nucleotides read TGTGCCAGCCGTATGGGGGGGCTTGGGACAGATACGCAGTATTTT.

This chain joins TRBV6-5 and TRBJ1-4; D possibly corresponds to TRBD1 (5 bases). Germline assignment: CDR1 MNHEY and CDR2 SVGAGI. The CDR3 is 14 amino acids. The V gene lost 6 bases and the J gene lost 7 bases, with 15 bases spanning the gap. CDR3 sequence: CASSSRGGGEKLFF. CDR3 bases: TGTGCCAGCAGCTCTCGGGGCGGGGGTGAAAAACTGTTTTTT.

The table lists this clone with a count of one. CDR3 loop: CASSPKRLAGGNEQFF. Here the CDR3 DNA reads TGTGCCAGCAGCCCAAAGCGGCTAGCGGGGGGCAATGAGCAGTTCTTC. The genes are TRBV25-1 and TRBJ2-1; 11 positions match TRBD2. There are 16 residues in the CDR3. V was pared by 6 bases and J by 6 bases, with 10 bases of the junction left unmatched. CDR1 is MGHDK and CDR2 is SYGVNS in the germline V gene.

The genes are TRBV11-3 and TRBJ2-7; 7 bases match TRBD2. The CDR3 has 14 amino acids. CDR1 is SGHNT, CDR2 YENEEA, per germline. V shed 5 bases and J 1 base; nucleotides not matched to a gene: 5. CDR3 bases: TGTGCCAGCAGCCCAGCGGGACTTTCCTACGAGCAGTACTTC. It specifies CASSPAGLSYEQYF.

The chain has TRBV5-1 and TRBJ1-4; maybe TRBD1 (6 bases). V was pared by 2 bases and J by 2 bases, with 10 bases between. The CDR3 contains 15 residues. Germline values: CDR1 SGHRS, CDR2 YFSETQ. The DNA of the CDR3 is TGCGCCAGCAGCTTACAGGGATCCACTAATGAAAAACTGTTTTTT. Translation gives CASSLQGSTNEKLFF.

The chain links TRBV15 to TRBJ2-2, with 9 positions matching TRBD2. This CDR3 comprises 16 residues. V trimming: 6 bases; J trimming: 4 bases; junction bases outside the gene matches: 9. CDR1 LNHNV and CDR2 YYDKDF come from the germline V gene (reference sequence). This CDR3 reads CATRRYGGRGTGELFF. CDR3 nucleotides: TGTGCCACCAGACGATACGGCGGGAGGGGCACCGGGGAGCTGTTTTTT.

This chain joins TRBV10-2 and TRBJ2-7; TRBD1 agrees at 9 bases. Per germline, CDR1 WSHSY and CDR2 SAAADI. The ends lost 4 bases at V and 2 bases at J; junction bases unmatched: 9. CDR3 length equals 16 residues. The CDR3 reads CASSAPDRGRTYEQYF. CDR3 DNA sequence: TGCGCCAGCAGTGCCCCCGACAGGGGGAGGACCTACGAGCAGTACTTC.

CDR3 in DNA: TGCGCCAGCAGCCCTGGACTAGCGGGAGCTCTAGGGCAGTACTTC. Its protein is CASSPGLAGALGQYF. J is TRBJ2-7 and V is TRBV5-1; 13 nucleotides align to TRBD2. J lost 9 bases, V lost 4 bases, and 10 bases had no gene match. CDR1 and CDR2 from the germline V gene are SGHRS and YFSETQ. The CDR3 is made up of 15 amino acids.

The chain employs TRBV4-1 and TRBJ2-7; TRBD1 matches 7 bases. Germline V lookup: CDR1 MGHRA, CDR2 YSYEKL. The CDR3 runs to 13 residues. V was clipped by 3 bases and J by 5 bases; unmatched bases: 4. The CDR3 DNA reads TGCGCCAGCAGCCACAATGGACAGGACGAGCAGTACTTC. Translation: CASSHNGQDEQYF.

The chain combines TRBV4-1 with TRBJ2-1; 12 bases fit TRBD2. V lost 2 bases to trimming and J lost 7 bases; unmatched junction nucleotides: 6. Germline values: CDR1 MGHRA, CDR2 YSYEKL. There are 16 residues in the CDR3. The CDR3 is CASSQPTSGRGNEQFF. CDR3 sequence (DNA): TGCGCCAGCAGCCAACCGACTAGCGGGAGAGGGAATGAGCAGTTCTTC.